These 21 T cell receptor beta chains were all obtained from the same sample, sequenced in a study of OX40 agonist ivuxolimab in advanced cancers. TCRdb keeps only in-frame clones here, not all; method: immunoSEQ multiplex PCR. The sample has tens of thousands of clones, approximately 83% seen once. This specimen was CD4+ or CD8+ T cells sorted from blood, taken in a trial of the OX40 agonist ivuxolimab. All receptors derive from an adult with an advanced solid tumor such as melanoma, head and neck, liver or kidney cancer.

This chain connects TRBV7-8 to TRBJ2-7; 10 bases line up with TRBD2. Germline-derived CDR1 and CDR2 are SGHVS and FQNEAQ. The CDR3 covers 15 residues. V trimming: 3 bases; J trimming: 4 bases; junction bases outside the gene matches: 6. This CDR3 reads CASSFGLAGAYEQYV. CDR3 sequence (DNA): TGTGCCAGCAGCTTCGGCCTAGCGGGGGCATACGAGCAGTACGTC.

This sequence joins TRBV5-8 and TRBJ2-2; D call uncertain. Germline CDR1 is SGHTS and CDR2 is YDEGEE. Trimming left V 0 bases short and J 1 base short, with 4 bases between. The CDR3 length is 14 residues. The CDR3 sequence: CASSLELNTGELFF. In DNA form, the CDR3 reads TGTGCCAGCAGCTTGGAACTGAACACCGGGGAGCTGTTTTTT.

The rearrangement uses TRBV7-6 and TRBJ2-3, with D possibly matching TRBD2 (5 bases). The V end lost 3 bases, the J end lost 4 bases, and 8 bases lay between the germline ends. The CDR3 runs 13 residues. Germline assignment: CDR1 SGHVS and CDR2 FNYEAQ. The DNA for the CDR3 is TGTGCCAGCAGCTTTACCGGGGCAGATACGCAGTATTTT. This codes for CASSFTGADTQYF.

As to this clone: Sequence at one end of the junction differs from germline and may be a read error. The sample contains more than one DNA sequence encoding this CDR3. V and J are TRBV11-3 and TRBJ2-1, with a weak D call TRBD2 (6 bases). Germline lookup yields CDR1 SGHNT and CDR2 YENEEA. This CDR3 is 15 amino acids long. CDR3 protein: CASSPSEGLYNEQFF. Here the CDR3 DNA reads TGCGCCAGCAGCCCGTCGGAGGGGTTGTACAATGAGCAGTTCTTC.

To note about this clone: Compared with germline, one end of the junction differs, possibly owing to a read error. The V gene is TRBV10-1, the J gene TRBJ1-1, with a possible D match to TRBD1 (6 bases). Germline CDR1 WNHNN, CDR2 SYGVQD (reference sequence). This CDR3 has 13 amino acids. DNA for the CDR3: TGCGCCACCAGTCGGGGGCGCGACACTGAAGCTTTCTTT. This codes for CATSRGRDTEAFF.

The V and J genes are TRBV29-1 and TRBJ2-5; 13 bases map to TRBD2. V dropped 0 bases and J dropped 4; count of bases not matched to a gene: 8. The CDR3 extends over 17 amino acids. The germline gives CDR1 SQVTM, CDR2 ANQGSEA. The CDR3 protein is CSVEDWGLAGNPETQYF. Written as DNA, the CDR3 is TGCAGCGTTGAAGATTGGGGACTAGCGGGAAATCCAGAGACCCAGTACTTC.

CDR3 residues: CASSQDMGSSYEQYF. The CDR3 DNA is TGTGCCAGCAGCCAAGATATGGGGTCCTCCTACGAGCAGTACTTC. J is TRBJ2-7 and V is TRBV14; D is undetermined. The germline gives CDR1 SGHDN, CDR2 FVKESK. The CDR3 has 15 residues. The V end lost 0 bases, the J end lost 0 bases, and 9 bases lay between the germline ends.

This rearrangement joins TRBV27 to TRBJ1-3; D not resolved. Germline CDR1 and CDR2: MNHEY and SMNVEV (reference sequence). The CDR3 sequence is 14 residues long. The V end lost 5 bases, the J end lost 4 bases, and 12 bases lay between the germline ends. CDR3 nucleotides: TGTGCCAGCAGTCCCCAACCTATGGGAAACACCATATATTTT. This encodes CASSPQPMGNTIYF.

The chain carries TRBV28 and TRBJ1-1; no clear D. CDR1 and CDR2 from the germline V gene are MDHEN and SYDVKM. CDR3 size: 14 residues. With 2 bases removed from V and 1 base from J, the gap between germline ends came to 8 bases. The CDR3 sequence: CASSLRKGNTEAFF. The CDR3 DNA reads TGTGCCAGCAGTTTAAGGAAGGGGAACACTGAAGCTTTCTTT.

Remarks on this clone: Distinct nucleotide sequences in the sample also encode this CDR3. The chain links TRBV28 to TRBJ2-3; 8 bases are a match to TRBD2. Losses at the gene ends were 7 bases for V and 4 bases for J; bases not matched to a gene: 16. Germline CDR1 MDHEN, CDR2 SYDVKM. The CDR3 runs to 17 residues. The CDR3 bases are TGTGCCAGCATCAACAGGGCGGGAGGCCTAGGAGCAGATACGCAGTATTTT. Translation gives CASINRAGGLGADTQYF.

The gene calls are TRBV7-9 and TRBJ2-2; D not resolved. Germline values: CDR1 SEHNR, CDR2 FQNEAQ (reference sequence). The CDR3 sequence is 9 residues long. V was pared by 4 bases and J by 10 bases, with 1 base between. The CDR3 bases are TGTGCCAGCAGCTCGGAGCTGTTTTTT. This gives the protein CASSSELFF.

The J gene is TRBJ2-7, the V gene TRBV28; 8 bases are a match to TRBD1. The germline CDR1 and CDR2 sequences are MDHEN and SYDVKM. The CDR3 length is 14 residues. J was trimmed by 3 bases and V by 10 bases; bases with no gene match: 11. CDR3 residues: CATRDRQSFYEQYV. CDR3 bases: TGTGCCACCCGGGACAGGCAAAGCTTCTACGAGCAGTACGTC.

Here the CDR3 reads CASHGRTGWAKNIQYF. The CDR3 bases are TGTGCCAGCCACGGAAGGACTGGTTGGGCCAAAAACATTCAGTACTTC. The chain employs TRBV21-1 and TRBJ2-4; TRBD2, the table's D call, lacks a check against the DNA. TRBV21-1 is designated a pseudogene. The CDR3 has 16 residues.

The V and J genes are TRBV30 and TRBJ1-3; D unresolved. Trimming shortened V by 0 bases and J by 0 bases, and 15 bases separated the two germline ends. The germline CDR1 and CDR2 sequences are GTSNPN and SVGIG (reference sequence). The CDR3 totals 17 residues. CDR3 amino acids: CAWSVRTGNPSGNTIYF. CDR3 nucleotides: TGTGCCTGGAGTGTACGAACGGGTAACCCCTCTGGAAACACCATATATTTT.

The CDR3 DNA reads as TGTGCCAGCAGTGTGGGACAGGAAAAATATGGCTACACCTTC. It translates to CASSVGQEKYGYTF. The J gene is TRBJ1-2, the V gene TRBV5-4; 8 bases align to TRBD1. This CDR3 has 14 residues. From germline, CDR1 is SGHNT and CDR2 YYREEE (reference sequence). The junction had 8 bases not matched to a gene; V was cut back by 5 bases and J by 5 bases.

This clone was seen more than once but under ten times. V gene TRBV2 combines with J gene TRBJ2-7; TRBD2 aligns across 7 bases. The CDR3 extends over 16 amino acids. J lost 7 bases, V lost 2 bases, and 14 bases had no gene match. The germline CDR1 and CDR2 sequences are SNHLY and FYNNEI. The CDR3 reads CASSEWGGLRPGEQYV. CDR3 bases: TGTGCCAGCAGTGAATGGGGAGGGCTTCGGCCGGGGGAGCAGTACGTC.

The chain recombines TRBV6-1 with TRBJ2-7; no definite D call. The CDR3 extends over 14 amino acids. V shed 7 bases and J shed 1 base, with 14 bases lying between them. Germline assignment: CDR1 MNHNS and CDR2 SASEGT. The CDR3 is CASNPSGTSYEQYV. The CDR3 DNA follows: TGTGCCAGCAACCCTTCAGGTACATCCTACGAGCAGTACGTC.

The chain has TRBV21-1 and TRBJ2-2; no check of the table's D call, TRBD2, against the DNA was made. TRBV21-1 is marked as a pseudogene. The length of the CDR3 is 23 residues. CDR3 sequence reads: CASSNWRLAGGSGTSPSPGELFF. In nucleotides, the CDR3 is TGTGCCAGCAGCAACTGGAGACTAGCGGGAGGATCTGGGACTTCTCCTTCACCCGGGGAGCTGTTTTTT.

The CDR3 region is CAWSTGGGEQFF. CDR3 coding DNA: TGTGCCTGGAGCACAGGGGGCGGTGAGCAGTTCTTC. The rearrangement joins TRBV30 to TRBJ2-1, with TRBD1 identical over 9 bases. Trimming removed 3 bases from V and 9 bases from J; junction bases left unmatched: 3. The CDR3 has 12 amino acids. Germline CDR1 GTSNPN, CDR2 SVGIG (reference sequence).

This chain uses TRBV5-1 with TRBJ2-7, with TRBD2 as a possible D gene (5 bases). Germline values: CDR1 SGHRS, CDR2 YFSETQ. The CDR3 contains 16 residues. Trimming removed 1 base from V and 2 bases from J, with 16 bases in between. CDR3 amino acids: CASSLFAGLGPYEQYF. CDR3 DNA sequence: TGCGCCAGCAGCTTGTTCGCGGGTCTTGGTCCCTACGAGCAGTACTTC.

This sequence joins TRBV5-8 and TRBJ1-1; 7 bases align to TRBD1. The CDR3 sequence is 14 residues long. V lost 4 bases to trimming and J lost 5 bases; unmatched junction nucleotides: 8. Germline V gene lookup returns CDR1 SGHTS and CDR2 YDEGEE. The CDR3 here is CASSLDDRETEAFF. The DNA for the CDR3 is TGTGCCAGCAGCCTGGATGACAGGGAGACTGAAGCTTTCTTT.